The T cell receptor beta chain under discussion was sequenced for a study of resident and recirculating memory T cells in vitiligo. Overall study context: Each patient gave two lesional and two nonlesional epidermal shave biopsies, plus PBMCs. Regarding the study as a whole: No unique dominant TCR clone was found in vitiligo lesions.

The CDR3 extends over 15 amino acids. The V gene lost 0 bases and the J gene lost 2 bases, with 11 bases spanning the gap. CDR1 and CDR2 from the germline V gene are SGHNT and YYREEE (reference sequence). A word on this clone: Its antigen is not identified.

The method was immunoSEQ multiplex PCR; TCRdb's version includes in-frame clones alone and lacks a portion of them. Found here are around 70,000 clones, just over 90% of them singletons; the top ten hold 4.9%. The chain links TRBV5-4 to TRBJ2-5, with D perhaps matching TRBD2 (5 bases). The receptor was derived from a male donor with vitiligo. Sequencing was done on a sample of blood. This CDR3 is CASSLAGVGQETQYF. CDR3 in DNA: TGTGCCAGCAGCTTGGCCGGGGTAGGACAAGAGACCCAGTACTTC. The variable domain in full, completed from reference TRBV5-4 and TRBJ2-5, reads ETGVTQSPTHLIKTRGQQVTLRCSSQSGHNTVSWYQQALGQGPQFIFQYYREEENGRGNFPPRFSGLQFPNYSSELNVNALELDDSALYLCASSLAGVGQETQYFGPGTRLLVL.